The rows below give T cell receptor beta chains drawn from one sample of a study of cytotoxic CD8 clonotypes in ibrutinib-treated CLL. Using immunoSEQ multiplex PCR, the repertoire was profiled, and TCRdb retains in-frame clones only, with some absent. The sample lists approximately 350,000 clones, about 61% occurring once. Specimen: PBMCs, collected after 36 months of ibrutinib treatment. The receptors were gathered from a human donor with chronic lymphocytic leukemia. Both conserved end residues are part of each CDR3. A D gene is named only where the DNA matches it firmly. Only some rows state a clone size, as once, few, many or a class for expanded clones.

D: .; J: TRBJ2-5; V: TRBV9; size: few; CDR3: CASSQYQETQYF; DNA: TGTGCCAGCAGCCAGTACCAAGAGACCCAGTACTTC
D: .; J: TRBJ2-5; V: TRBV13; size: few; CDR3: CASSWTAGLEETQYF; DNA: TGTGCCAGCAGCTGGACGGCGGGCCTCGAAGAGACCCAGTACTTC
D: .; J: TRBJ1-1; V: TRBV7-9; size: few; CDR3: CASSLGTGHTEAFF; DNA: TGTGCCAGCAGCTTAGGAACAGGGCACACTGAAGCTTTCTTT
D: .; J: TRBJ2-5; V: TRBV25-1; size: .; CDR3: CASSEFQGVQETQYF; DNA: TGTGCCAGCAGTGAATTCCAAGGCGTCCAAGAGACCCAGTACTTC
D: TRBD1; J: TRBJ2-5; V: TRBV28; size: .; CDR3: CASRQPGQQETQYF; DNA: TGTGCCAGCAGGCAACCGGGACAGCAAGAGACCCAGTACTTC
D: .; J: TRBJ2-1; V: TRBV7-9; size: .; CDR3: CASSLTGVDNEQFF; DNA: TGTGCCAGCAGCTTAACGGGGGTTGACAATGAGCAGTTCTTC
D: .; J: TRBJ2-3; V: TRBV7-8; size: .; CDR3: CASSQERFDSTDTQYF; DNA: TGTGCCAGCAGCCAAGAGCGCTTCGATAGCACAGATACGCAGTATTTT
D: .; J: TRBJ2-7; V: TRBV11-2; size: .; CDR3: CASQLWAGTYEQYF; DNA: TGTGCCAGCCAACTCTGGGCGGGAACCTACGAGCAGTACTTC
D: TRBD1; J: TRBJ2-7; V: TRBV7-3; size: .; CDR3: CASSSPGTGDHEQYF; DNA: TGTGCCAGCAGCTCTCCCGGGACAGGGGACCACGAGCAGTACTTC
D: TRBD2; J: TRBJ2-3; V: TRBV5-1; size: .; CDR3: CASSFSSGRAQSTDTQYF; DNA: TGCGCCAGCAGCTTCTCTAGCGGGAGGGCCCAAAGCACAGATACGCAGTATTTT
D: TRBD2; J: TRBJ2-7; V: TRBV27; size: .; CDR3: CASSEGRAMRQYF; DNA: TGTGCCAGCAGCGAGGGGAGGGCTATGCGGCAGTACTTC
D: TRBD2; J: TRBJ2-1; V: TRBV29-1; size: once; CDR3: CSGIIAGTYNEQFF; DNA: TGCAGCGGCATTATAGCGGGAACCTACAATGAGCAGTTCTTC
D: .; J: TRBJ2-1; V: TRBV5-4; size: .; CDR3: CASSSPPGGLPAEQFF; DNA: TGTGCCAGCAGCTCTCCCCCCGGGGGGCTCCCAGCTGAGCAGTTCTTC
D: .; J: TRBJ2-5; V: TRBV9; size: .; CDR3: CASSVALGQETQYF; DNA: TGTGCCAGCAGCGTAGCTCTAGGTCAAGAGACCCAGTACTTC
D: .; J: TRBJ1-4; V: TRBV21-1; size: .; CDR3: CASSKARAEKLFF; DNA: TGTGCCAGCAGCAAAGCGCGGGCCGAAAAACTGTTTTTT
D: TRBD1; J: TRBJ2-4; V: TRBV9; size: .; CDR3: CASSAGSTTGGGQYF; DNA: TGTGCCAGCAGCGCTGGGAGTACTACAGGGGGAGGTCAGTACTTC
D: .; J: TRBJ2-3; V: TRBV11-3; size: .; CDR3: CASSALGGSSTDTQYF; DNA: TGTGCCAGCAGCGCCCTGGGGGGTTCTAGCACAGATACGCAGTATTTT
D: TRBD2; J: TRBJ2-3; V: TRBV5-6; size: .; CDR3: CASSLNSGSVTDTQYF; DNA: TGTGCCAGCAGCTTAAATAGCGGGAGTGTTACAGATACGCAGTATTTT
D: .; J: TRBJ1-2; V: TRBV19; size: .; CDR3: CASSITGGTYGYTF; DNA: TGTGCCAGTAGTATCACCGGGGGAACCTATGGCTACACCTTC
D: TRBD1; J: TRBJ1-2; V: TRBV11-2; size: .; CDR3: CASSRTGDGYTF; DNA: TGTGCCAGCAGCCGGACAGGGGATGGCTACACCTTC
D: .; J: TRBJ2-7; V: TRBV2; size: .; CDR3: CASSDVGRGEQYF; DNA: TGTGCCAGCAGTGACGTCGGAAGGGGCGAGCAGTACTTC
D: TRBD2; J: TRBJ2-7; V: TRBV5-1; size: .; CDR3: CASSLGGPGLVSYEQYF; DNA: TGCGCCAGCAGCTTGGGGGGCCCGGGACTAGTTTCCTACGAGCAGTACTTC
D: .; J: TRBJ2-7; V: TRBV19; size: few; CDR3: CASSLALPDEQYF; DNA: TGTGCCAGTAGTCTAGCACTACCCGACGAGCAGTACTTC
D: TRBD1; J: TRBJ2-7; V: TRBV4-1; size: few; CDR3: CASSQAIPTGRLYEQYF; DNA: TGCGCCAGCAGCCAAGCCATCCCGACAGGGAGACTCTACGAGCAGTACTTC
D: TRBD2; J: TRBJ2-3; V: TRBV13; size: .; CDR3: CASSLSAGGITDTQYF; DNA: TGTGCCAGCAGCTTATCAGCGGGAGGGATCACAGATACGCAGTATTTT
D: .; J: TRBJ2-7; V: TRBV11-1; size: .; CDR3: CASSSRDAYEQYF; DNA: TGTGCCAGCAGCTCCCGGGACGCCTACGAGCAGTACTTC
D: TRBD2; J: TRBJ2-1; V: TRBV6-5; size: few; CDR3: CASSPSGRPNEQFF; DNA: TGTGCCAGCAGCCCTAGCGGGAGGCCGAATGAGCAGTTCTTC
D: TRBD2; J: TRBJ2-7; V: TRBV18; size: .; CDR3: CASSLLSGSSYEQYF; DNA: TGTGCCAGCTCACTCCTTAGCGGGAGCTCCTACGAGCAGTACTTC
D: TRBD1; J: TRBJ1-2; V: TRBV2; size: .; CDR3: CASSERPGTGYGYTF; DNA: TGTGCCAGCAGTGAACGCCCAGGGACAGGTTATGGCTACACCTTC
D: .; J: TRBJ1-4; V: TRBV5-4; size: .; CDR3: CASSFLGVSLEDEKLFF; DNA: TGTGCCAGCAGCTTTCTTGGGGTGAGCCTCGAGGACGAAAAACTGTTTTTT
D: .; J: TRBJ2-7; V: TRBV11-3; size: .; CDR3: CASSLDGGNEQYF; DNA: TGTGCCAGCAGCTTAGATGGCGGAAACGAGCAGTACTTC
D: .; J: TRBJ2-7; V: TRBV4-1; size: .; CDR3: CASSQDRVNYEQYF; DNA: TGCGCCAGCAGCCAAGATCGGGTGAACTACGAGCAGTACTTC
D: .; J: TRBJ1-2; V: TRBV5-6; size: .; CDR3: CASSYRHPGNYGYTF; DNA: TGTGCCAGCAGCTACAGACATCCCGGGAACTATGGCTACACCTTC
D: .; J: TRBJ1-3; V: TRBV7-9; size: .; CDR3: CASSLVGLGNTIYF; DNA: TGTGCCAGCAGCTTAGTGGGCCTCGGAAACACCATATATTTT
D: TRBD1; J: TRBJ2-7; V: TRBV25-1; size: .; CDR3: CASSVGQGYEQYF; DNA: TGTGCCAGCAGTGTCGGACAGGGCTACGAGCAGTACTTC
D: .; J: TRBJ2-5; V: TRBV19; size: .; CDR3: CASSPAMVGAQYF; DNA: TGTGCCAGTAGTCCAGCAATGGTGGGGGCCCAGTACTTC
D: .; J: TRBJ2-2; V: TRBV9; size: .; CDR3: CASSVVGLNTGELFF; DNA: TGTGCCAGCAGCGTAGTCGGATTAAACACCGGGGAGCTGTTTTTT
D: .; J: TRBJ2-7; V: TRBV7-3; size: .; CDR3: CASSLITGDGYEQYF; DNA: TGTGCCAGCAGCTTAATTACGGGAGATGGCTACGAGCAGTACTTC
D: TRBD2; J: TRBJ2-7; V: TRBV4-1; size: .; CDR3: CASSQGARRGDEQYF; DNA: TGCGCCAGCAGCCAAGGAGCACGACGGGGGGACGAGCAGTACTTC
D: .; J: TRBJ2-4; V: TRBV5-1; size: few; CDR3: CASSLDGTGNIQYF; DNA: TGCGCCAGCAGCTTGGACGGAACGGGGAACATTCAGTACTTC